This TCR beta chain was sequenced in a study of Ad26.COV2.S vaccination and SARS-CoV-2 variants. General study results and limits: Reportedly, spike-specific CD8+ and CD4+ T cell responses achieved substantial breadth once vaccination had taken place.

Trimming took off 0 bases at V and 8 bases at J, with 11 bases between the two ends. Germline values: CDR1 MRHNA, CDR2 SNTAGT. The CDR3 covers 14 residues. This table comes from immunoSEQ multiplex PCR, and its TCRdb copy is limited to in-frame clones, with some not included. The data contain 290,000 or so clones, 87% of them singletons. On this clone: Its antigen is currently unknown.

Specified treatment: 15 to 20 received Ad26.COV2.S at low or high dose, single or two shots; about 5 received placebo; per-sample allocation not given. Day 63 following the first vaccine or placebo injection was when the samples were taken. The source of this sequence is a person between 18 and 60 years old who received the Ad26.COV2.S COVID-19 vaccine or a placebo. The sequencing used peripheral blood, collected in a trial of Ad26.COV2.S vaccine versus placebo. This chain connects TRBV6-4 to TRBJ2-1; possible D gene TRBD1, 6 bases. The DNA for the CDR3 is TGTGCCAGCAGTGACTCGGCAGGGGAGCATGAGCAGTTCTTC. Residues: CASSDSAGEHEQFF.